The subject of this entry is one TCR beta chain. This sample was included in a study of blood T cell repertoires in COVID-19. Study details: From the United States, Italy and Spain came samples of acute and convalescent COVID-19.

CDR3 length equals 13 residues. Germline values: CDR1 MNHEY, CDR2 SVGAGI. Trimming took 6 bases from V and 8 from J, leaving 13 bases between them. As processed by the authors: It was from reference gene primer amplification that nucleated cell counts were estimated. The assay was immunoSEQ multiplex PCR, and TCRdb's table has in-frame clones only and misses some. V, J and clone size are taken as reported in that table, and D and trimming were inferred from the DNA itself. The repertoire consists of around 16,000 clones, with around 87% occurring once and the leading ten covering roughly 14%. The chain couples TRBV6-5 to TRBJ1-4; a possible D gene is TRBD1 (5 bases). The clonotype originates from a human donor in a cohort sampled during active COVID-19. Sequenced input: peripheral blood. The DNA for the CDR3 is TGTGCCAGCAGCAGGGCTAGAGGCGAAAAACTGTTTTTT. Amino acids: CASSRARGEKLFF.